This T cell receptor (beta chain) was retrieved from a study of cytomegalovirus exposure and HLA in healthy donors. On the study more broadly: One earlier analysis, a look at roughly 180 million T cells, found fewer than 140 million unique TCR beta sequences.

PCR amplification relied on 60 Vbeta primers (plus 13 Jbeta primers). Data came from immunoSEQ multiplex PCR; TCRdb stores just in-frame clones and leaves some out. The table shows 110,000 to 150,000 clones, with approximately 79% occurring only once. This clone was picked up a small number of times. One end of the junction varies from germline; a read error may be responsible. This CDR3 comprises 12 residues. The V gene's germline CDR1 is SGHTS and CDR2 YDEGEE. The source of this sequence is a female donor in good health and CMV-seronegative. Input material: PBMCs. The chain links TRBV5-8 to TRBJ1-1; D remains unclear. CDR3 in amino acids: CASSITLGLPDF. The CDR3 nucleotides are TGTGCCAGCAGCATTACACTGGGCCTGCCGGATTTT.